This T cell receptor beta chain was sequenced in a study of long-term antiretroviral therapy in people with HIV (dated by TCRdb to 2021 to 2024). Study-level background: Collection of the earliest samples took place about a decade ahead of the 2015 WHO recommendation for immediate ART, at a time when ART was typically delayed until CD4 counts fell. A retrospective serial study tested whether changes in peripheral blood TRB repertoire composition and diversity were associated with ART initiation and durable HIV suppression. From some 30 adults with confirmed HIV infection, the cohort provided around 180 cryopreserved PBMC samples, gathered serially across a mean of about 6 years (range 1-12). About 35% of the 30 participants with HIV were female. Test extractions of a monoclonal T-cell line alongside approximately 34 polyclonal samples showed no cross-contamination during QIAcube processing.

Looking up the germline V gene (reference sequence) yields CDR1 SEHNR and CDR2 FQNEAQ. The CDR3, cysteine through phenylalanine, is 15 amino acids long. The CDR3 DNA has 45 bases and is translated from base 1. V is pared back by 3 bases and J by 11 bases, with 22 bases lying between the germline termini. To be included, a participant needed at least one PBMC sample from before ART initiation plus at least two post-ART samples. Every participant with HIV received treatment in the United States of America. Before DNA extraction, cryopreserved samples of roughly 0.85-10 million PBMC were thawed and washed. At the time of the earliest PBMC sample, participants with HIV were aged between roughly 20 and 55 years. PBMC samples from each participant spanned 1-4 timepoints before ART initiation and 2-8 timepoints after ART initiation, with a median of 7 samples. For every participant, serial HIV viral load, CD4+ T-cell count, ART history and demographic data were obtained. Genomic DNA was extracted from unsorted PBMC with a Qiagen kit on a QIAcube, processed in batches of 12 samples.

Points on this clone: It has no known antigen specificity. No base quality values were provided; no much bigger clone lies one nucleotide off.

Findings and caveats that apply to the study as a whole: Unsorted PBMC were profiled instead of sorted CD4+ and CD8+ T cells because pre-ART samples had limited cell numbers. Starting ART was linked to a significant rise in TRB diversity, yet even with long-term ART the diversity remained significantly lower than in transplant donor controls. Narrower CDR3 length ranges were observed in HIV repertoires than in controls, and an antigen-experienced repertoire with only a slight naive shift after ART was suggested by the network structure. Expanded TRB clones identified before ART initiation dominated the repertoire across all time points, though the dominance fluctuated and decreased in many PLHIV after ART. The samples span the years 2004 to 2017, and the ART regimens used may be less effective than current regimens. Because PBMC availability was limited, only the TCR beta chain was sequenced, with no alpha chain pairing. Inferences about post-ART repertoire changes are limited because no data were available on ART adherence, viral resistance or therapy changes.

Sequencing of the TRB variable region was done with the immunoSEQ hsTCRB v3.0 assay at survey level resolution. The targeted TRB sequencing depth was roughly 40,000-55,000 T-cell genomes per sample. Pooled TRB libraries were sequenced on an Illumina MiSeq with a v3 150-cycle kit. Per the source publication's procedure: Analysis of repertoires was carried out in R inside a reproducible Nextflow workflow spanning QC, data transformation and analysis. Custom analyses were implemented in LymphoSeq2, an R package for AIRR-Seq data exploration. A few samples that produced fewer than 5000 total TRB sequences were removed, so approximately 190 HIV repertoires were analyzed. Among the 190 or so HIV repertoires that were kept, 59 were collected before ART initiation and 120 to 140 were collected after ART initiation. Repertoires were downsampled to 5000 TRB nucleotide sequences, and summary statistics were averaged over 100 downsampling iterations. TRB sequences were retained for analysis only if CDR3 regions of at least seven amino acids were present. A Shannon entropy-derived clonality score and the Gini coefficient were used to measure diversity. In repertoire networks, the top 5000 CDR3 amino acid sequences were linked whenever an edit distance of one separated two sequences. GLIPH2 predicted antigen specificity groups and MHC restriction for TRB CDR3 amino acid sequences. CDR3 amino acid sequences were matched against VDJdb and McPAS-TCR to flag known CMV, EBV, HIV or tissue antigen associations. Pre-ART, post-ART and control groups were compared with Wilcoxon signed-rank tests and Holm-Bonferroni correction. Entries here come from immuneACCESS through TCRdb and include only in-frame sequences with V and J called. Some clones fail to appear in such tables; in the studies checked, an unresolved V gene covers under half of the shortfall, and the cause of the remainder is unknown. V and J calls and clone size come straight from that table; D and trimming were deduced from the DNA. The table for this sample lists about 20,000 clones; around 90% of them were counted only once. Together, the top ten hold about 4% of the sample.

The TCR originated in a man between 18 and 29 years old with HIV. Recombination linked TRBV7-9 to TRBJ1-1; no D gene can be assigned with confidence. Material: unsorted PBMCs, obtained 2.1 years after starting antiretroviral therapy. The CDR3 protein: CASSFGLLRPEGAFF. The nucleotide sequence reads as follows: TGTGCCAGCAGCTTCGGTTTGTTGAGACCCGAGGGCGCTTTCTTT.